Below, 18 T cell receptor beta chains from the same sample are listed, as sequenced in a study of blood T cells in healthy people across ages. Combining a sample-barcoded 5' primer with a J-beta primer mix, a second PCR ran for roughly 6 to 12 cycles. TCRdb re-called the 5' RACE reads with MiXCR, one entry per CDR3 protein. This sample has around 1,500,000 distinct CDR3 sequences, with approximately 38% found just once. Sequenced material: blood. These receptors were obtained from a woman aged 18-30 years in good health.

There are a few counts of this clonotype. The rearrangement uses TRBV10-1 and TRBJ2-5, with 7 bases identical to TRBD1. With 5 bases clipped from V and 11 bases from J, the junction kept 8 bases outside the gene matches. CDR1 is WNHNN, CDR2 SYGVQD, per germline (reference sequence). The CDR3 contains 12 residues. CDR3 nucleotide sequence: TGCGCCAGCAGTCGGGACAGTAGTGAGCAGTACTTC. This translates into CASSRDSSEQYF.

This chain connects TRBV12-5 to TRBJ2-7, with TRBD2 identical over 9 bases. Trimming at V came to 1 base and at J to 0 bases, leaving 4 bases not matched to a gene. Per the germline V gene, CDR1 is LGHNT and CDR2 is FRNRAP. This CDR3 has 16 residues. CDR3 DNA: TGTGCTAGTGGTTTGGGGACTAGCGCCGCCTCCTACGAGCAGTACTTC. The encoded protein is CASGLGTSAASYEQYF.

The chain uses TRBV29-1 and TRBJ1-1; 7 nucleotides align to TRBD1. The germline V gene encodes CDR1 SQVTM and CDR2 ANQGSEA. The CDR3 is made up of 13 amino acids. The V gene end was trimmed by 6 bases and the J gene end by 0 bases; junction bases not matched to a gene: 4. The CDR3 DNA is TGCAGCGTCGCGACAGGGTTGAACACTGAAGCTTTCTTT. Its translation: CSVATGLNTEAFF.

The chain uses TRBV28 and TRBJ1-1, with no clear D. The CDR3 runs to 12 residues. The germline V gene encodes CDR1 MDHEN and CDR2 SYDVKM. Trimming left V 7 bases short and J 0 bases short, with 6 bases between. The DNA of the CDR3 is TGTGCCAGCATCGACCTGAACACTGAAGCTTTCTTT. It encodes CASIDLNTEAFF. The complete variable domain, with remaining parts taken from reference TRBV28 and TRBJ1-1, reads DVKVTQSSRYLVKRTGEKVFLECVQDMDHENMFWYRQDPGLGLRLIYFSYDVKMKEKGDIPEGYSVSREKKERFSLILESASTNQTSMYLCASIDLNTEAFFGQGTRLTVV.

The chain links TRBV6-1 to TRBJ2-1; TRBD1 agrees at 7 bases. The CDR3 is 20 amino acids. V lost 4 bases to trimming and J lost 2 bases; unmatched junction nucleotides: 20. Germline CDR1 reads MNHNS; CDR2 reads SASEGT. CDR3 bases: TGTGCCAGCAGTGGAGAGCCCCAGGGACAGTCTCCGAAGACCTACAATGAGCAGTTCTTC. Encoded protein: CASSGEPQGQSPKTYNEQFF.

This clonotype showed up just a few times. V and J are TRBV29-1 and TRBJ2-1; perhaps D is TRBD1 or TRBD2 (6 bases each). The germline V gene has CDR1 SQVTM and CDR2 ANQGSEA. The CDR3 has 13 residues. CDR3 bases: TGCAGTGCCTGGCCCGGGGGCGACAATGAGCAGTTCTTC. Protein: CSAWPGGDNEQFF.

This clonotype has at least ten counts. V gene TRBV29-1 combines with J gene TRBJ2-3, with D possibly TRBD2 on 7 matching bases. V dropped 3 bases and J dropped 3 bases, with 13 bases sitting between them. The CDR3 spans 14 residues. From germline, CDR1 is SQVTM and CDR2 ANQGSEA. CDR3 in DNA: TGCAGCGTTGAGGGGGCTAGCGGAACAGATACGCAGTATTTT. It yields the protein CSVEGASGTDTQYF.

V and J are TRBV12-5 and TRBJ1-2, with 7 bases matching TRBD1. The length of the CDR3 is 17 residues. Trimming took 0 bases from V and 5 from J; bases not matched to a gene: 12. Germline values: CDR1 LGHNT, CDR2 FRNRAP. CDR3 amino acids: CASGLVPKQGLGYGYTF. The CDR3 coding sequence is TGTGCTAGTGGTTTGGTACCTAAACAGGGGCTGGGATATGGCTACACCTTC.

This chain joins TRBV7-9 and TRBJ2-5; no clear D gene. The CDR3 covers 16 residues. CDR1 is SEHNR and CDR2 is FQNEAQ in the germline V gene (reference sequence). V was shortened by 3 bases and J by 1 base, with 15 bases between the two germline ends. CDR3: CASSFRRASGQETQYF. The CDR3 region has the DNA TGTGCCAGCAGCTTTAGACGGGCCTCCGGCCAAGAGACCCAGTACTTC. The whole variable domain, remainder taken from reference TRBV7-9 and TRBJ2-5, is DTGVSQNPRHKITKRGQNVTFRCDPISEHNRLYWYRQTLGQGPEFLTYFQNEAQLEKSRLLSDRFSAERPKGSFSTLEIQRTEQGDSAMYLCASSFRRASGQETQYFGPGTRLLVL.

This clonotype came up a few times. This sequence joins TRBV20-1 and TRBJ2-1; D uncertain. V gave up 0 bases and J gave up 12 bases, with 21 bases separating them. This CDR3 has 15 amino acids. Germline loops: CDR1 DFQATT, CDR2 SNEGSKA (reference sequence). Here the CDR3 reads CSARDRDLSLSRQFF. The CDR3 coding sequence is TGCAGTGCTAGAGACCGCGACCTCAGTCTGTCGAGGCAGTTCTTC.

This clonotype was found once. The J gene is TRBJ2-2, the V gene TRBV3-1; 12 nucleotides line up with TRBD2. This CDR3 is built from 17 residues. CDR1 LGHDT and CDR2 YNNKEL come from the germline V gene (reference sequence). Losses at the gene ends were 2 bases for V and 6 bases for J; bases not matched to a gene: 7. The CDR3: CASSQRLAGVISGELFF. The CDR3 DNA sequence: TGTGCCAGCAGCCAAAGACTAGCGGGAGTAATATCCGGGGAGCTGTTTTTT.

This clonotype was detected only a few times. The chain employs TRBV10-3 and TRBJ2-7, with TRBD2 identical over 12 bases. Germline values: CDR1 ENHRY, CDR2 SYGVKD. The V gene end was trimmed by 6 bases and the J gene end by 7 bases; junction bases not matched to a gene: 7. This CDR3 region has 14 residues. The CDR3 DNA reads as TGTGCCATCAGGAGGACTAGCGGGAACTATGAGCAGTACTTC. As protein: CAIRRTSGNYEQYF.

J is TRBJ2-5 and V is TRBV6-5; the match to TRBD2 covers 12 bases. The length of the CDR3 is 16 residues. Germline trimming cut 6 bases from V and 4 bases from J; bases unmatched to any gene: 9. Per germline, CDR1 MNHEY and CDR2 SVGAGI. The CDR3 DNA follows: TGTGCCAGCAGACCTACCGGGACTAGCGGGCGAGAGACCCAGTACTTC. Translation: CASRPTGTSGRETQYF.

This clonotype appeared a few times. The CDR3 loop reads CASYYQGAPNYGYTF. The CDR3 region has the DNA TGTGCCAGCTATTACCAGGGGGCGCCGAACTATGGCTACACCTTC. V and J are TRBV27 and TRBJ1-2; 8 nucleotides line up with TRBD1. The CDR3 is made up of 15 amino acids. V shed 8 bases, J shed 2 bases, and the junction held 10 bases outside the gene matches. Germline V gene sequence: CDR1 MNHEY, CDR2 SMNVEV (reference sequence).

A few counts support this clonotype. The chain carries TRBV7-2 and TRBJ1-1; TRBD1 matches at 10 bases. V trimming: 1 base; J trimming: 7 bases; junction bases outside the gene matches: 3. The CDR3 totals 14 residues. Germline assignment: CDR1 SGHTA and CDR2 FQGNSA. The chain's CDR3 is CASSLGTGGNEAFF. CDR3 DNA: TGTGCCAGCAGCTTAGGGACAGGGGGGAATGAAGCTTTCTTT.

Only a few counts were recorded for this clonotype. V gene TRBV5-1 combines with J gene TRBJ2-5, with 7 positions matching TRBD2. Germline V CDR1 and CDR2: SGHRS, YFSETQ. The V gene end was trimmed by 0 bases and the J gene end by 3 bases; junction bases not matched to a gene: 11. This CDR3 comprises 17 residues. The CDR3 here is CASSLARKRDYEETQYF. The CDR3 coding sequence is TGCGCCAGCAGCTTGGCTAGAAAACGGGACTACGAAGAGACCCAGTACTTC.

This clonotype appeared a few times. The chain uses TRBV20-1 and TRBJ2-3, with 10 bases identical to TRBD2. Germline loops: CDR1 DFQATT, CDR2 SNEGSKA (reference sequence). The CDR3 totals 17 residues. With V trimmed by 6 bases and J by 2 bases, 14 bases remained unmatched. CDR3 sequence: CSATKPTLAGTTDTQYF. The DNA for the CDR3 is TGCAGTGCCACCAAACCAACACTAGCGGGGACCACAGATACGCAGTATTTT.

The chain is built from TRBV4-1 and TRBJ1-5; possible D gene TRBD1, 5 bases. The CDR3 sequence is 15 residues long. CDR1 and CDR2 from the germline V gene are MGHRA and YSYEKL. V lost 4 bases, J lost 1 base, and 11 bases lay in between. Written as DNA, the CDR3 is TGCGCCAGCAGCCTACACCGGGACAGCAATCAGCCCCAGCATTTT. Translating gives CASSLHRDSNQPQHF.